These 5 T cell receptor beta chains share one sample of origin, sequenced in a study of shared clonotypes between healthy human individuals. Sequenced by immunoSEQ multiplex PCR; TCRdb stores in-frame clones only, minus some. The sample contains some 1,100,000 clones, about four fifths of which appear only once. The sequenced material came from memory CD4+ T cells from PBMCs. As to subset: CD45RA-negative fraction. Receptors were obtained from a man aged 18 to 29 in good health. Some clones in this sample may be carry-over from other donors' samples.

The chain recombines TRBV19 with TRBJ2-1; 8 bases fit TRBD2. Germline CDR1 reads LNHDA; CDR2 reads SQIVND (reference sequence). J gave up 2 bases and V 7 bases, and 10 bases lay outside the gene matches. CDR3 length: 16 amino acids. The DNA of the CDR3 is TGTGCCAGTAACCCCCGGGGGGGGCAGCCCTACAATGAGCAGTTCTTC. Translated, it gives CASNPRGGQPYNEQFF.

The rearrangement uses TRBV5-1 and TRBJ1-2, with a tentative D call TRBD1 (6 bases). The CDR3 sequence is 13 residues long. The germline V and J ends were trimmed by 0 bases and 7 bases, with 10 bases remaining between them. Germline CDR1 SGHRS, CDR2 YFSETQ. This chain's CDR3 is CASSLDGGRGYTF. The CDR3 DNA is TGCGCCAGCAGCTTGGACGGGGGCCGTGGCTACACCTTC.

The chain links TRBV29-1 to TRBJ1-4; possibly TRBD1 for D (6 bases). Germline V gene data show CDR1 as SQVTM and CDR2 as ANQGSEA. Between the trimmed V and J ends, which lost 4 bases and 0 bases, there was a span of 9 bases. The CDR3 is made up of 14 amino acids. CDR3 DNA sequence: TGCAGCGTTGCGGACAGTGCAACTAATGAAAAACTGTTTTTT. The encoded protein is CSVADSATNEKLFF.

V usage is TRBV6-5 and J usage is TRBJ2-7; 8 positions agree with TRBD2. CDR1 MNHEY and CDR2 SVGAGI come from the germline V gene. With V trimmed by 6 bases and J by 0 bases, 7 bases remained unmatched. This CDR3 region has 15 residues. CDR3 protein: CASRLLADDSYEQYF. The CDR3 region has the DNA TGTGCCAGCAGGCTACTAGCGGATGACTCCTACGAGCAGTACTTC.

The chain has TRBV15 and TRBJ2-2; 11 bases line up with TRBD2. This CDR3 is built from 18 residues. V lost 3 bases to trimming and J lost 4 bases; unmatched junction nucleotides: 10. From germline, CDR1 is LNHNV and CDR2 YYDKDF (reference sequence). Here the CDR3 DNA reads TGTGCCACCAGCAGGCGCCGTCCCACTAGCGGGAGCACCGGGGAGCTGTTTTTT. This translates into CATSRRRPTSGSTGELFF. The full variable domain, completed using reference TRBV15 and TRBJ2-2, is DAMVIQNPRYQVTQFGKPVTLSCSQTLNHNVMYWYQQKSSQAPKLLFHYYDKDFNNEADTPDNFQSRRPNTSFCFLDIRSPGLGDTAMYLCATSRRRPTSGSTGELFFGEGSRLTVL.